These T cell receptor beta chains were read from a single sample in a study of metastatic and nonmetastatic thyroid tumors. TCRdb ran MiXCR on the PCR reads. The profile shows roughly 4,900 clones, over 25% of them singletons. Sequenced sample: adjacent normal tissue. The receptors were gathered from a female donor with papillary thyroid cancer or a benign thyroid nodule (not recorded which). Some clones in this sample may be carry-over from other donors' samples. The CDR3 runs from the conserved cysteine through the conserved F or W. Fields, in order: V gene, D gene, J gene, clone size, CDR3 DNA, CDR3 protein. The D gene is left open where the match is weak. Rows give clone size only sometimes, using once, few, many, or a class for an expanded clone.

>TRBV5-1|TRBD1|TRBJ2-7|.
TGCGCCAGCAGCTCCCGGGACAGGAGCTACGAGCAGTACTTC
CASSSRDRSYEQYF
>TRBV20-1|TRBD1|TRBJ2-7|many
TGCAGTGCTATCCCACCAGGGGGAAGGAGTTACGAGCAGTACTTC
CSAIPPGGRSYEQYF
>TRBV6-1|TRBD1|TRBJ1-2|few
TGTGCCAGCAGTGAAGCGCTTCTTGGGACAGCGGGAGGCTACACCTTC
CASSEALLGTAGGYTF
>TRBV19|TRBD1|TRBJ2-2|.
TGTGCCAGTGACAGGGGGTACACCGGGGAGCTGTTTTTT
CASDRGYTGELFF
>TRBV27|.|TRBJ2-1|medium-sized
TGTGCCAGCAAATCGGACAGCTCCTACAATGAGCAGTTCTTC
CASKSDSSYNEQFF
>TRBV20-1|.|TRBJ1-2|.
TGCAGTGCTGTGACAGGTTATTATGGCTACACCTTC
CSAVTGYYGYTF
>TRBV28|.|TRBJ1-6|.
TGTGCCAGCAGCCCGAAGGGACTGGGGGTTGCCCTCCACTTT
CASSPKGLGVALHF
>TRBV27|TRBD1|TRBJ1-2|few
TGTGCCAGCAGTAGACGCGCCGGGACAGGGGAAGGCTACACCTTC
CASSRRAGTGEGYTF
>TRBV11-2|.|TRBJ2-7|.
TGTGCCAGCAGCTCTAACGTCGGGACTTCCCACTACGAGCAGTACTTC
CASSSNVGTSHYEQYF
>TRBV27|.|TRBJ2-3|few
TGTGCCAGCAGATTCGGAGGTATTGGTAGCAATCAGCCCCAGTATTTT
CASRFGGIGSNQPQYF
>TRBV28|TRBD1|TRBJ1-5|medium-sized
TGTGCCAGCAGTTTCTCCCCCTCGGGACAGGGTTCCAATCAGCCCCAGCATTTT
CASSFSPSGQGSNQPQHF
>TRBV18|.|TRBJ2-3|many
TGTGCCAGCTCACCACCGACGACCCCGTCCTCGCAGTATTTT
CASSPPTTPSSQYF
>TRBV6-1|.|TRBJ1-2|few
TGTGCCAGCAGTGATTGGTTCTATGGCTACACCTTC
CASSDWFYGYTF
>TRBV24-1|.|TRBJ1-2|.
TGTGCCACCAGTGGAAGCGTGACCACCTTC
CATSGSVTTF
>TRBV6-2/TRBV6-3|.|TRBJ1-1|few
TGTGCCAGCGGGTACAGGGTTGTTACTGAAGCTTTCTTT
CASGYRVVTEAFF
>TRBV30|TRBD1|TRBJ1-5|.
TGTGCCTGGAGTGTACAGGGGGCCCCGAATCAGCCCCAGCATTTT
CAWSVQGAPNQPQHF
>TRBV10-1|.|TRBJ2-1|.
TGCGCCAGCAGTGAGGATCAGAGGGCTGAGCAGTTCTTC
CASSEDQRAEQFF
>TRBV6-2/TRBV6-3|.|TRBJ2-1|few
TGTGCCAGCAGTTACCCACGTCCTGAGCAGTTCTTC
CASSYPRPEQFF
>TRBV5-1|.|TRBJ1-1|.
TGCTACAGCAGCTCGGTGCAGATGAGTGAAGCTTTCTTT
CYSSSVQMSEAFF
>TRBV20-1|TRBD1|TRBJ1-1|.
TGCAGTGCTAGGCCGGGACAGGCGAACACTGAAGCTTTCTTT
CSARPGQANTEAFF
>TRBV4-2|.|TRBJ2-7|many
TGTGCCAGCAGCCAAGCCCCTAATGCCTACGAGCAGTACTTC
CASSQAPNAYEQYF
>TRBV7-9|.|TRBJ1-3|many
TGTGCCAGCAGCTTACAGGGACTCTCTGGAAACACCATATATTTT
CASSLQGLSGNTIYF
>TRBV2|.|TRBJ1-6|.
TGTGCCAGTAGCGGTGGGCATCCTTTGGGGCCCCTCCACTTT
CASSGGHPLGPLHF
>TRBV6-5|.|TRBJ2-1|few
TGTGCCAGCAGTTATCGGGACCTAACTCGCAATGAGCAGTTCTTC
CASSYRDLTRNEQFF
>TRBV25-1|TRBD2|TRBJ2-1|.
TGTGCCAGCAGTGTGAGGGAGGGCTGCAATGAGCAGTTCTTC
CASSVREGCNEQFF
>TRBV11-2|TRBD1|TRBJ2-7|.
TGTGCCACACAGGGGGTCTCGGGGACCCACGAGCAGTACTTC
CATQGVSGTHEQYF
>TRBV11-2|.|TRBJ1-3|once
TGTGCCAGCAGCTCGGGGCCTGGAAACACCATATATTTT
CASSSGPGNTIYF
>TRBV28|TRBD1|TRBJ1-6|.
TGTGCAACCTTTGGGACAGGGCTAGCTTCACCCCTCAACTTT
CATFGTGLASPLNF
>TRBV7-9|.|TRBJ1-1|medium-sized
TGTGCCAGCAGCGAAGTAGGAACGAGGGCTGAAGCTTTCTTT
CASSEVGTRAEAFF
>TRBV6-1|.|TRBJ2-7|.
TGTGCCAGCAGTGAGGAGGGCTCACTATCCTACGAGCAGTACTTC
CASSEEGSLSYEQYF
>TRBV12-3/TRBV12-4|TRBD1|TRBJ2-7|.
TGTGCCAGCAGTTCTCCCGACAGGGGTATCTACGAGCAGTACTTC
CASSSPDRGIYEQYF
>TRBV4-1|TRBD1|TRBJ2-1|many
TGCGCCAGCAGCCTTGCCCCGGGACAGCTAGGGAATGAGCAGTTCTTC
CASSLAPGQLGNEQFF
>TRBV14|.|TRBJ1-1|.
TGTGCCAACAGCCAATGGCCTTCAAGGACTGAAGCTTTCTTT
CANSQWPSRTEAFF
>TRBV20-1|.|TRBJ1-5|.
TGCAGTGCTAGAGGGGGGGCGCGGAGGCGCAATCAGCCCCAGCATTTT
CSARGGARRRNQPQHF
>TRBV6-1|.|TRBJ1-2|large
TGTGCCAGCAGGGACGGGGCAGGTGGCTACACCTTC
CASRDGAGGYTF
>TRBV11-3|.|TRBJ2-2|.
TGTGCCAGCAGCTTGCGGTACACCGGGGAGCTGTTTTTT
CASSLRYTGELFF
>TRBV9|.|TRBJ2-1|.
TGTGCCAGCAGCGTAGTTGGGAGCTCCTACAATGAGCAGTTCTTC
CASSVVGSSYNEQFF
>TRBV15|.|TRBJ1-4|few
TGTGCCACCAGCGCTACGTTTTTGGGGGCGAGTGAAAAACTGTTTTTT
CATSATFLGASEKLFF
>TRBV30|.|TRBJ2-3|.
TGTGCCTGGAGATGGGGCGCAGAGACAGATACGCAGTATTTT
CAWRWGAETDTQYF
>TRBV6-1|.|TRBJ1-6|few
TGTGCCAGCAGGAACTCCTATAATTCACCCCTCCACTTT
CASRNSYNSPLHF
>TRBV27|.|TRBJ1-1|.
TGTGCCAGCAGTTTAACGGCAGGATCAGGTACTGAAGCTTTCTTT
CASSLTAGSGTEAFF
>TRBV20-1|TRBD1|TRBJ2-1|medium-sized
TGCAGTGCTAGCTACGGGACAGCCAACAATGAGCAGTTCTTC
CSASYGTANNEQFF
>TRBV3-1|.|TRBJ1-4|many
TGTGCCAGCAGCCCGCCCCCCCGGGGCCGGGGTAATGAAAAACTGTTTTTT
CASSPPPRGRGNEKLFF
>TRBV19|TRBD1|TRBJ2-1|medium-sized
TGTGCCAGTAGTATAGATCTATTGTGGGCAGGGGGAGCAGATGAGCAGTTCTTC
CASSIDLLWAGGADEQFF
>TRBV20-1|.|TRBJ2-5|few
TGCAGTGCTAGGGACTCAGACAGGATTGGGGAGACCCAGTACTTC
CSARDSDRIGETQYF
>TRBV12-3/TRBV12-4|.|TRBJ1-2|few
TGTGCCGGCACCTGGCGGAGGACAGGCTACACCTTC
CAGTWRRTGYTF
>TRBV19|.|TRBJ1-2|.
TGTGCCAGTATCCCCCAACCGGGACGGGACTATGGCTACACCTTC
CASIPQPGRDYGYTF
>TRBV19|TRBD2|TRBJ2-2|.
TGTGCCAGTATGTGGACTAGCGGGGGATTAACCGGGGAGCTGTTTTTT
CASMWTSGGLTGELFF
>TRBV19|.|TRBJ2-7|few
TGTGCCAGTAACAACGCATTGTGGGGTTACGAGCAGTACTTC
CASNNALWGYEQYF
>TRBV12-3/TRBV12-4|TRBD1|TRBJ1-6|few
TGTGCCAGCAGCCGAGGGACAGGGAGTTCACCCCTCCACTTT
CASSRGTGSSPLHF
>TRBV20-1|.|TRBJ2-2|many
TGCAGTGCTCCGGACTCTCGCGCCGGGGAGCTGTTTTTT
CSAPDSRAGELFF
>TRBV6-1|.|TRBJ1-2|few
TGTGCCAGCAGGGAAGATGGCTACACCTTC
CASREDGYTF
>TRBV7-8|.|TRBJ2-5|.
TGTGCCAGCAGCTCAGGGGGGGCTTGGTGGGAGACCCAGTACTTC
CASSSGGAWWETQYF
>TRBV27|.|TRBJ1-6|.
TGTGCCAGCATCCGGGGACGGAGCTCCTATAATTCACCCCTCCACTTT
CASIRGRSSYNSPLHF
>TRBV25-1|.|TRBJ2-6|medium-sized
TGTGCCAGCAGCGCAACACAGGGAATATACGGGGCCAACGTCCTGACTTTC
CASSATQGIYGANVLTF
>TRBV19|TRBD1|TRBJ1-1|.
TGTGCCAGTAGTATCGACAGGGGGAGGACTGAAGCTTTCTTT
CASSIDRGRTEAFF